Below, one T cell receptor beta chain is given with its context. The CDR3 consists of 15 residues. Per the germline V gene, CDR1 is KGHDR and CDR2 is SFDVKD. After removal of 4 bases from V and 3 bases from J, the junction contained 5 bases not matched to a gene. This entry is derived from a study of blood T cell repertoires in COVID-19. Study overall: Both acute and convalescent COVID-19 samples were obtained from the United States, Italy and Spain.

In the source study's methods: Nucleated cell number was recorded as an estimate derived from reference gene primer amplification. Method: immunoSEQ multiplex PCR; TCRdb's copy keeps in-frame clones and lacks some. The V and J calls and clone size were taken over from that table, and D and trimming were inferred from the DNA. Seen here are a few hundred thousand clones, approximately 78% observed once, and the top ten hold roughly 5.3%. The study recruited people aged roughly 18 to 100 years across roughly 25 US areas. Participants' own reports of clinical history determined their cohort assignment.

This TCR was sampled from a man in his forties or fifties who had been exposed to COVID-19. The chain joins TRBV24-1 to TRBJ1-5; 7 positions match TRBD1. Input material: PBMCs or T cells enriched from blood (not recorded which). CDR3 sequence (DNA): TGTGCCACCAGTGACGGGGGACAGATCAATCAGCCCCAGCATTTT. It is translated as CATSDGGQINQPQHF.